The clone carrying this T cell receptor beta chain was recorded a few times. Its antigen is still unknown. Other DNA sequences in the same sample also yield this CDR3. This sample was taken from a study of cytomegalovirus exposure and HLA in healthy donors. General study findings and limits: Researchers reported in a later analysis that a missense DCLRE1C variant was tied to TCR beta V- and J-gene trimming. Later, an analysis showed that TCR beta chains associated with HLA were more clonally expanded than others that were equally common.

The study ran its PCR with 60 Vbeta and 13 Jbeta primers. Method: immunoSEQ multiplex PCR; TCRdb's copy keeps in-frame clones and lacks some. The sample holds roughly 200,000 clones, around 78% seen once. This CDR3 is built from 14 residues. In germline, CDR1 is MRHNA, CDR2 SNTAGT. V lost 6 bases and J 0 bases, leaving 10 bases between the germline ends. Sequencing was performed on PBMCs. This TCR derives from a woman in her thirties in good health and CMV-seropositive. The V call is TRBV6-4, the J call TRBJ2-3; perhaps TRBD1 as D (6 bases). In DNA form, the CDR3 reads TGTGCCAGCAGCCGGGACACGAGCACAGATACGCAGTATTTT. This codes for CASSRDTSTDTQYF.